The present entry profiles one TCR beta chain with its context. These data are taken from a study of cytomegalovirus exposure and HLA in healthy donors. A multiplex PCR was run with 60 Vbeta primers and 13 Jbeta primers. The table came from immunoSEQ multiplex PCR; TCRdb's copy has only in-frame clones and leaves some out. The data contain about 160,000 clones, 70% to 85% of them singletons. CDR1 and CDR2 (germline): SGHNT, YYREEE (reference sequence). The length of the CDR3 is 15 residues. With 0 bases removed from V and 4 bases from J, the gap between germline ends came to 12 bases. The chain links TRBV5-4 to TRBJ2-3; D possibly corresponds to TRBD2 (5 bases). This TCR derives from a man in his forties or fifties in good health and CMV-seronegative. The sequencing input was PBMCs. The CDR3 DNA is TGTGCCAGCAGCTTGGGAACTAGACCTCCAGATACGCAGTATTTT. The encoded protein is CASSLGTRPPDTQYF.